This TCR beta chain derives from a study of blood T cell repertoires in COVID-19 (TCRdb year 2020). About the investigation overall: Samples from collaborators originated in the United States, Italy and Spain and spanned both the acute and convalescent phases of COVID-19. The material from the prospective study consisted of cDNA or gDNA derived from T cells, B-cell-depleted T cells, or PBMCs. Subjects who had been exposed to COVID-19, were actively infected with it, or had recovered from it provided the deeply sampled blood TCRbeta repertoires that made up the dataset. The repertoires were made available in a free public database intended to serve as a resource for research on the immune response to SARS-CoV-2. The samples were drawn from two sources: the first 160 participants of the ongoing ImmuneRACE study, and 1,200 or so subjects contributed by 6 global collaborators. A de-identified subject ID, COVID-19 status, age in years and sex were almost always included in the sample metadata. Where HLA class I and class II types were available, the types were taken from metadata supplied by the sample provider, not from assay-based typing.

Notes on this clone: Its recognized antigen is unknown. Nothing much larger sits one base from this clone, and base qualities are not available.

TCRbeta CDR3 regions were amplified from genomic DNA by means of the immunoSEQ Assay, a bias-controlled multiplex PCR. On the authors' methods: The number of nucleated cells in each sample was estimated by amplification of reference gene primers within the assay. To quantify the absolute abundance of each unique TCRbeta CDR3 rearrangement, sequence reads were collapsed and filtered. For each sample, productive Simpson clonality was calculated as the square root of Simpson's diversity index over productive rearrangements. TCRdb took over this immuneACCESS table, retaining in-frame rearrangements with V and J assigned. Such tables are incomplete; in checked studies, under half of the missing clones stem from an unresolved V gene, and the remainder is unexplained. The D gene and trimming were derived from the DNA, and the V and J assignments and clone size from that table. The sample has roughly 20,000 clones on record, around nine tenths of them singletons. The top ten clonotypes cover roughly 11% of the sample.

Whole blood was collected in K2EDTA tubes by collaborating institutions according to the institutions' own protocols. For TCRbeta analysis, collaborator samples were shipped as frozen whole blood, as isolated PBMCs, or as DNA extracted from either sample type. Paper-wide results and their limitations: How much clinical and demographic metadata was included differed by source and by participant, and the metadata was provided uncurated.

The CDR3, cysteine through phenylalanine, is 14 amino acids long. Of the read, only the CDR3 DNA is kept; its 42 bases are in frame from base 1. According to the germline V gene, CDR1 reads SGHRS and CDR2 reads YFSETQ. Clipping removes 6 bases from V and 10 bases from J, with 10 as the unmatched junction base count. The sample taken for sequencing was peripheral blood. The source is a human donor in a cohort sampled during active COVID-19. The chain is made from TRBV5-1 and TRBJ1-1, with 12 bases matching TRBD1. For the CDR3, the sequence is CASTGQGATGAAFF. The DNA sequence is as follows: TGCGCCAGCACGGGACAGGGGGCCACAGGGGCAGCTTTCTTT.